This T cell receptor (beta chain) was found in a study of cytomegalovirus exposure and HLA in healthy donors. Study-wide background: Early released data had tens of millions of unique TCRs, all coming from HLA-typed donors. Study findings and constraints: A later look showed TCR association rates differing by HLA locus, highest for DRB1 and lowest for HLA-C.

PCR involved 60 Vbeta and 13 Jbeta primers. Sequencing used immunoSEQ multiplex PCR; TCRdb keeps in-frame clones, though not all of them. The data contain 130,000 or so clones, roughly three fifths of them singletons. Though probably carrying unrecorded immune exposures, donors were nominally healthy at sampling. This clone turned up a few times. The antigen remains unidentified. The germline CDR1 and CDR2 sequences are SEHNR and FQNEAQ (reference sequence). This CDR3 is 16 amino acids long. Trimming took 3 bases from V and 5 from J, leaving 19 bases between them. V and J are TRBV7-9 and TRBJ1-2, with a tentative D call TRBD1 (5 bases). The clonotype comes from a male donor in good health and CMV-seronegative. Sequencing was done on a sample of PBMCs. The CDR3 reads CASSLAGGAQGYGYTF. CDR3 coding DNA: TGTGCCAGCAGCTTGGCCGGAGGGGCGCAGGGTTATGGCTACACCTTC.